Each of the 21 T cell receptor beta chains below was sequenced from the same sample in a study of blood T cells in healthy people across ages. Together with a sample-barcoded 5' primer, a J-beta primer mix was included in a second PCR lasting about 6 to 12 cycles. One entry per CDR3 protein, called by TCRdb with MiXCR from the 5' RACE reads. The repertoire has 1.5 million to 2 million distinct CDR3 sequences, 28% of them found once; the top ten carry roughly 8%. The sample taken for sequencing was blood. Receptors originate from a woman between 25 and 40 years old in good health.

The chain couples TRBV4-1 to TRBJ1-5; the match to TRBD1 covers 7 bases. The CDR3 consists of 17 residues. Losses at the gene ends were 2 bases for V and 0 bases for J; bases not matched to a gene: 7. Per germline, CDR1 MGHRA and CDR2 YSYEKL. The CDR3 region is CASSQRTGTASNQPQHF. CDR3 sequence (DNA): TGCGCCAGCAGCCAACGGACCGGGACAGCTAGCAATCAGCCCCAGCATTTT.

This clonotype was detected a few times. The chain links TRBV5-1 to TRBJ1-4, with D unresolved. CDR3 length: 14 amino acids. V was cut by 0 bases and J by 7 bases, with 10 bases left in between. The germline V gene encodes CDR1 SGHRS and CDR2 YFSETQ. The CDR3 nucleotides are TGCGCCAGCAGCTTGGCTTCAGCGTTTGAAAAACTGTTTTTT. This codes for CASSLASAFEKLFF.

Of note for this clonotype: A clone one base away is much larger, so this may be a read error. The chain couples TRBV10-3 to TRBJ2-2; D is uncertain. Trimming pared 6 bases from V and 4 bases from J, leaving 3 bases between. CDR1 is ENHRY and CDR2 is SYGVKD in the germline V gene. This CDR3 comprises 11 residues. The CDR3 loop is CAIRATGELFF. Here the CDR3 DNA reads TGTGCCATCAGGGCCACCGGGGAGCTGTTTTTT.

Of note for this clonotype: The limits of the CDR3 on the DNA are not certain, so only TCRdb's listed CDR3 is given. The genes are TRBV28 and TRBJ2-4; the listed D gene, TRBD1, was not tested against the DNA. The CDR3 numbers 19 amino acids, ends counted. Germline V gives CDR1 MDHEN, CDR2 SYDVKM. The CDR3 loop is CASSRQGGYTFGSGSIQYF.

The gene calls are TRBV14 and TRBJ1-3, with TRBD1 as a possible D gene (5 bases). The germline V gene has CDR1 SGHDN and CDR2 FVKESK. This CDR3 comprises 15 residues. V was shortened by 2 bases and J by 0 bases, with 8 bases between the two germline ends. The DNA for the CDR3 is TGTGCCAGCAGCCAACAGGGCCTCTCTGGAAACACCATATATTTT. Translating gives CASSQQGLSGNTIYF.

This chain connects TRBV30 to TRBJ2-5; D not certain. With the DNA end fitting TRBJ2-7 better, the J assignment may be wrong. This CDR3 has 11 residues. Germline CDR1 and CDR2: GTSNPN and SVGIG (reference sequence). CDR3 bases: TGTGCCTGGAGTCCCAACTACGAGCAGTACTTC. It specifies CAWSPNYEQYF.

The chain combines TRBV14 with TRBJ1-6; the D gene is possibly TRBD1 (5 bases). The CDR3 is 15 residues long. Germline-derived CDR1 and CDR2 are SGHDN and FVKESK. Trimming took 4 bases from V and 7 from J, leaving 14 bases between them. Written as DNA, the CDR3 is TGTGCCAGCAGCCGCGCGGGAGGGGTGAATTCACCCCTCCACTTT. Its translation is CASSRAGGVNSPLHF.

This clonotype showed up just a few times. One end of the junction does not line up with germline, which may come from a read error. The chain combines TRBV7-2 with TRBJ2-7; D uncertain. The CDR3 has 14 residues. Germline CDR1 is SGHTA and CDR2 is FQGNSA. CDR3 in amino acids: CASSPNPGSYERYF. Here the CDR3 DNA reads TGTGCCAGCAGCCCAAACCCCGGTTCCTACGAGCGGTACTTC.

This clonotype was seen repeatedly, ten times or more. The CDR3, as DNA: TGTGCCAGCAGTTATACGGGACAAAGCTCCTACGAGCAGTACTTC. Protein product: CASSYTGQSSYEQYF. The genes are TRBV6-5 and TRBJ2-7, with D possibly matching TRBD1 (6 bases). V lost 3 bases, J lost 0 bases, and 12 bases lay in between. Germline-derived CDR1 and CDR2 are MNHEY and SVGAGI. The CDR3 loop spans 15 amino acids.

This clonotype was seen repeatedly, ten times or more. This chain joins TRBV6-2 or TRBV6-3 and TRBJ2-7, with TRBD2 matching 10 bases. This CDR3 has 14 amino acids. J was trimmed by 1 base and V by 7 bases; bases with no gene match: 4. Germline lookup yields CDR1 MNHEY and CDR2 SVGEGT. The CDR3 loop reads CASTLLAGSYEQYF. The CDR3, as DNA: TGTGCCAGCACTCTACTAGCGGGGTCCTACGAGCAGTACTTC.

There are a few counts of this clonotype. The chain couples TRBV30 to TRBJ2-7; maybe TRBD1 (5 bases). Trimming pared 0 bases from V and 5 bases from J, leaving 14 bases between. The CDR3 covers 14 residues. CDR1 and CDR2 (germline): GTSNPN, SVGIG (reference sequence). The CDR3 nucleotides read TGTGCCTGGAGTGTTGACAGCCCGATCCACGAGCAGTACTTC. Translation gives CAWSVDSPIHEQYF.

V usage is TRBV20-1 and J usage is TRBJ2-1, with no clear D. The germline CDR1 and CDR2 sequences are DFQATT and SNEGSKA (reference sequence). Trimming removed 0 bases from V and 5 bases from J, with 11 bases in between. CDR3 length equals 14 residues. The CDR3 nucleotides read TGCAGTGCTAGAGATAGAATAACCCACAATGAGCAGTTCTTC. Protein product: CSARDRITHNEQFF.

This chain links TRBV7-2 with TRBJ2-3; no reliable D call. Germline lookup yields CDR1 SGHTA and CDR2 FQGNSA. The CDR3 runs to 13 residues. Trimming removed 3 bases at V and 5 bases at J, with 9 bases between. The CDR3 nucleotides read TGTGCCAGCAGCTTTCGGCAGAGAGATACGCAGTATTTT. Its translation is CASSFRQRDTQYF.

This clonotype was recorded only once. The V and J genes are TRBV5-1 and TRBJ2-3; 13 nucleotides agree with TRBD2. Trimming removed 4 bases from V and 6 bases from J; junction bases left unmatched: 5. The CDR3 runs to 15 residues. The germline CDR1 and CDR2 sequences are SGHRS and YFSETQ. CDR3 residues: CASSPTTSGRDTQYF. CDR3 in DNA: TGCGCCAGCAGCCCAACGACTAGCGGGAGGGATACGCAGTATTTT. Full variable domain (rest looked up from reference TRBV5-1 and TRBJ2-3): KAGVTQTPRYLIKTRGQQVTLSCSPISGHRSVSWYQQTPGQGLQFLFEYFSETQRNKGNFPGRFSGRQFSNSRSEMNVSTLELGDSALYLCASSPTTSGRDTQYFGPGTRLTVL.

As for this clonotype: A junction end diverges from the germline sequence, so it may reflect a read error. The J gene is TRBJ2-6, the V gene TRBV12-3 or TRBV12-4, with D perhaps being TRBD1 or TRBD2 (5 bases each). The CDR3 is 15 residues long. In DNA form, the CDR3 reads TGTGCCAGCAGCCTCGGGATCTCTGGGGCCAACATCCTGACTTTC. Translation gives CASSLGISGANILTF.

This clonotype has only a few counts. V and J are TRBV5-1 and TRBJ1-1; TRBD1 is a possible D gene (5 bases). With 0 bases removed from V and 10 bases from J, the gap between germline ends came to 19 bases. This CDR3 contains 15 residues. Germline CDR1 and CDR2: SGHRS and YFSETQ. The CDR3 nucleotides are TGCGCCAGCAGCTTGGCTACCCCCGGGACCCTGGGAGCTTTCTTT. This encodes CASSLATPGTLGAFF.

This clonotype appeared a few times. The chain carries TRBV5-6 and TRBJ1-1; possibly TRBD1 for D (6 bases). Trimming pared 4 bases from V and 5 bases from J, leaving 21 bases between. The CDR3 has 16 residues. Germline V gene lookup returns CDR1 SGHDT and CDR2 YYEEEE. CDR3 loop: CASSVSLKGERTEAFF. CDR3 coding DNA: TGTGCCAGCAGCGTATCTCTTAAGGGGGAGAGAACTGAAGCTTTCTTT.

In this sample, this clonotype turned up many times. V is TRBV12-3 or TRBV12-4 and J is TRBJ2-7, with 8 nucleotides matching TRBD1. The CDR3 has 12 residues. Losses at the gene ends were 6 bases for V and 9 bases for J; bases not matched to a gene: 7. CDR3 nucleotide sequence: TGTGCCAGCAGGGGACAGGCTGCCGGGCAGTACTTC. This sequence encodes CASRGQAAGQYF.

This chain joins TRBV10-3 and TRBJ2-1; 12 bases are shared with TRBD2. With V trimmed by 4 bases and J by 8 bases, 15 bases remained unmatched. CDR1 and CDR2 from the germline V gene are ENHRY and SYGVKD. The CDR3 has 18 residues. CDR3 residues: CAISGFQTLAGGLDEQFF. CDR3 DNA: TGTGCCATCAGTGGGTTCCAAACTCTAGCGGGGGGGCTGGATGAGCAGTTCTTC.

Note on this clonotype: A much larger clone differs by one base, so this may be a read error. J is TRBJ2-1 and V is TRBV12-3 or TRBV12-4; D assignment may be TRBD1 or TRBD2 (5 bases each). The CDR3 has 15 amino acids. Trimming pared 1 base from V and 10 bases from J, leaving 17 bases between. The chain's CDR3 is CASSLEGTVDYEQFF. The DNA for the CDR3 is TGTGCCAGCAGTTTAGAGGGGACGGTTGACTACGAGCAGTTCTTC.

This chain uses TRBV18 with TRBJ2-5; no definite D call. The ends were cut back, 0 bases at V and 1 base at J, with 12 bases in the middle. CDR1 is KGHSH and CDR2 is LQKENI in the germline V gene. CDR3 length: 16 amino acids. CDR3 DNA sequence: TGTGCCAGCTCACCACCACTCCAGTTTTTCCAAGAGACCCAGTACTTC. It codes for CASSPPLQFFQETQYF.